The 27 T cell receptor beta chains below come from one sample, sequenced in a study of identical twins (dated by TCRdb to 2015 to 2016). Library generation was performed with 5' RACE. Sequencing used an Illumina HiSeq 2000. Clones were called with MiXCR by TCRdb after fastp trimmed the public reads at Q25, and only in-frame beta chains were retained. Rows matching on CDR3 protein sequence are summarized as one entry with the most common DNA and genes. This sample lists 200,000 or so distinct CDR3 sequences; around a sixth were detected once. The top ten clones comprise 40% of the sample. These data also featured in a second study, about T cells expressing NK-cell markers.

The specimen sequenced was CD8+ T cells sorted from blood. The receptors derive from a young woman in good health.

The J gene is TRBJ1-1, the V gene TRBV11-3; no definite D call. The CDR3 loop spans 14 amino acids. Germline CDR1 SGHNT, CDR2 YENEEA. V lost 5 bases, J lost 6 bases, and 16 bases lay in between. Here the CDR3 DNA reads TGTGCCAGCAGCCCACCTTTCCAAGGTGCTGAAGCTTTCTTT. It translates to CASSPPFQGAEAFF. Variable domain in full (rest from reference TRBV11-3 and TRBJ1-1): EAGVVQSPRYKIIEKKQPVAFWCNPISGHNTLYWYLQNLGQGPELLIRYENEEAVDDSQLPKDRFSAERLKGVDSTLKIQPAELGDSAVYLCASSPPFQGAEAFFGQGTRLTVV.

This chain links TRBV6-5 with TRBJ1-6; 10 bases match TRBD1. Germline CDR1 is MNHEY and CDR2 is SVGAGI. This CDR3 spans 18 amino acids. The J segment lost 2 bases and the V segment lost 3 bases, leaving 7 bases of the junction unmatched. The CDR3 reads CASSYSTGTGAYNSPLHF. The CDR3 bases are TGTGCCAGCAGTTATTCCACCGGGACAGGGGCCTATAATTCACCCCTCCACTTT.

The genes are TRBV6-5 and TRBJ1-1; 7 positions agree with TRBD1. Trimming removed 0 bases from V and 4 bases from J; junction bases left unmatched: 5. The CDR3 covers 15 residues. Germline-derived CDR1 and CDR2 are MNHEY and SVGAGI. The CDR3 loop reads CASSYSRQGGTEAFF. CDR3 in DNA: TGTGCCAGCAGTTACTCAAGACAGGGAGGCACTGAAGCTTTCTTT.

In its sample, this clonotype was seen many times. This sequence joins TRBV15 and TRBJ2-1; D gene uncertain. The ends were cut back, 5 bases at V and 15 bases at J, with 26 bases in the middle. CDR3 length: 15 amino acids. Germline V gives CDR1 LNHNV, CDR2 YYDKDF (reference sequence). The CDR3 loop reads CATSYENPPWIAPFF. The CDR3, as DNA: TGTGCCACCAGCTACGAGAATCCCCCCTGGATAGCTCCGTTCTTC.

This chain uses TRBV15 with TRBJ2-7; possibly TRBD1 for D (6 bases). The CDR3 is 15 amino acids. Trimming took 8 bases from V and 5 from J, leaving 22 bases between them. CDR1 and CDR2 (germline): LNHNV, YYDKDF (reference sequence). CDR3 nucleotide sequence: TGTGCCACCGGCGCCTTGACCCGGGACAACGACGAGCAGTACTTC. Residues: CATGALTRDNDEQYF.

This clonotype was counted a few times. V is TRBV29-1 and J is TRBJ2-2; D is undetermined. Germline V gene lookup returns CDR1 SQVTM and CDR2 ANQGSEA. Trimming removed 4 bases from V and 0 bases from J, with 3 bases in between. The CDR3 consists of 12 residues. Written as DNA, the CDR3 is TGCAGCGTTGTTGCGAACACCGGGGAGCTGTTTTTT. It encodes CSVVANTGELFF.

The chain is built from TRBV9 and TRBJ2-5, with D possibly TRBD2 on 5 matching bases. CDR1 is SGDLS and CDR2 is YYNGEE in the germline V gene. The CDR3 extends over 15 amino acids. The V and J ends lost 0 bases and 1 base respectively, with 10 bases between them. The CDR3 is CASSVVGSPQETQYF. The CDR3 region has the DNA TGTGCCAGCAGCGTAGTTGGGAGCCCCCAAGAGACCCAGTACTTC.

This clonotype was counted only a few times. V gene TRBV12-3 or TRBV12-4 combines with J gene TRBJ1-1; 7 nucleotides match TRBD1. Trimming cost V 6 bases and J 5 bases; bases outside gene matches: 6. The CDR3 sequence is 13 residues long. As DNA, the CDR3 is TGTGCCAGCAGGAGACAGGGACGAACTGAAGCTTTCTTT. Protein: CASRRQGRTEAFF.

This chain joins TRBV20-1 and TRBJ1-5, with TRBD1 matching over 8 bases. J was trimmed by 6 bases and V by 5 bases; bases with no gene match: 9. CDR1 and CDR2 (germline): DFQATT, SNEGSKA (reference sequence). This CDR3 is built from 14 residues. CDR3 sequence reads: CSASNRQGIQPQHF. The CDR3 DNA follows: TGCAGTGCTTCCAATCGACAGGGGATTCAGCCCCAGCATTTT.

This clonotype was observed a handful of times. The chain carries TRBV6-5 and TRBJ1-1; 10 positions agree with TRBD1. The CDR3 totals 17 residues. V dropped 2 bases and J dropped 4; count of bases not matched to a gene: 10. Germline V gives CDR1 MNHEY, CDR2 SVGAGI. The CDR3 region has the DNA TGTGCCAGCAGTTACCCGGGCGGGACAGGGGACGGCACTGAAGCTTTCTTT. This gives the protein CASSYPGGTGDGTEAFF.

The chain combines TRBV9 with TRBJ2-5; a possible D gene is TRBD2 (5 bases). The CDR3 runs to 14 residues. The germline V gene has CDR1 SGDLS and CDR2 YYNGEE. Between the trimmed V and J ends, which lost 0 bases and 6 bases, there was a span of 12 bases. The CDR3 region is CASSVDEGAKTQYF. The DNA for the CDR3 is TGTGCCAGCAGCGTAGACGAGGGTGCCAAGACCCAGTACTTC.

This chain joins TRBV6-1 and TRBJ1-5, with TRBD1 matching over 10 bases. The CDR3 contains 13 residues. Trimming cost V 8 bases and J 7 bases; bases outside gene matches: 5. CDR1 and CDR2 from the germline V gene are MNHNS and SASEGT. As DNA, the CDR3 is TGTGCCAGCGGAGGGACAGGGGTGCAGCCCCAGCATTTT. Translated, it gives CASGGTGVQPQHF.

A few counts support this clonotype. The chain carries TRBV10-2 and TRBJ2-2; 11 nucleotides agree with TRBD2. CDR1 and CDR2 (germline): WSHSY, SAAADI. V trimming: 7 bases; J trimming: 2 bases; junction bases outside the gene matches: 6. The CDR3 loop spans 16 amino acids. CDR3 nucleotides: TGCGCCAGCAAGATCCTAGCGGGAGGAAACACCGGGGAGCTGTTTTTT. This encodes CASKILAGGNTGELFF.

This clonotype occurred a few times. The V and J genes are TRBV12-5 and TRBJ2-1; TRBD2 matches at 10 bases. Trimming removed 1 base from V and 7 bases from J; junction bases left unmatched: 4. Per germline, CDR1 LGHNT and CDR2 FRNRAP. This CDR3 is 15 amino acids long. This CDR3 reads CASGLGTSGSNEQFF. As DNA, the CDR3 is TGTGCTAGTGGTTTGGGGACTAGCGGTTCGAATGAGCAGTTCTTC. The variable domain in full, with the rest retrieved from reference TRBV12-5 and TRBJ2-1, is DARVTQTPRHKVTEMGQEVTMRCQPILGHNTVFWYRQTMMQGLELLAYFRNRAPLDDSGMPKDRFSAEMPDATLATLKIQPSEPRDSAVYFCASGLGTSGSNEQFFGPGTRLTVL.

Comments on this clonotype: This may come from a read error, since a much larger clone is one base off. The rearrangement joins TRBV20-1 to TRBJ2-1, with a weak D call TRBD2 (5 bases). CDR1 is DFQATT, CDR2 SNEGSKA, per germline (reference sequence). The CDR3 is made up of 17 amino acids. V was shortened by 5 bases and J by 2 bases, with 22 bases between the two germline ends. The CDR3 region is CSAPLPQHGIAYNEQFF. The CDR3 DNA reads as TGCAGTGCTCCTCTTCCTCAACACGGGATCGCCTACAATGAGCAGTTCTTC.

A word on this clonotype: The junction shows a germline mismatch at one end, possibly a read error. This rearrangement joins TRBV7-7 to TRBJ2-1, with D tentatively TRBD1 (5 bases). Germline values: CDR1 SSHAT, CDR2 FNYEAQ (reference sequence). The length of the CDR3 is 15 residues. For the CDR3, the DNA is TGTGCTAGCAGCAGTCACAGGAGCTCCTACAATGAGCAGTTCTTC. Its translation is CASSSHRSSYNEQFF.

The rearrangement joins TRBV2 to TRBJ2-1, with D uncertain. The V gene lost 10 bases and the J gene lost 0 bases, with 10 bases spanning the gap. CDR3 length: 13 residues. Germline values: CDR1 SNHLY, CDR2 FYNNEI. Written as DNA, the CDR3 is TGTGCCATCCCACTCCCCTCCTACAATGAGCAGTTCTTC. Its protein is CAIPLPSYNEQFF.

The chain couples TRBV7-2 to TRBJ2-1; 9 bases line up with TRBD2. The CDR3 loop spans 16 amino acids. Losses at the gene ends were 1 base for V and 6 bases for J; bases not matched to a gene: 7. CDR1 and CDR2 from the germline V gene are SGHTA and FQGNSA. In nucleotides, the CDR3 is TGTGCCAGCAGCTTAGACTTGTTAGCGGGAGTCAATGAGCAGTTCTTC. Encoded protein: CASSLDLLAGVNEQFF.

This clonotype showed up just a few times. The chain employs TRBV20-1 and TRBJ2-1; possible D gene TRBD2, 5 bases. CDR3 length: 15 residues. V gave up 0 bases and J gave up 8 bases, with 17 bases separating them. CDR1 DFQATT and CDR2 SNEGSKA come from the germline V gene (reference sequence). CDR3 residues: CSARDPHSGSHEQFF. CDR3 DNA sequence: TGCAGTGCTAGAGATCCCCACTCGGGATCGCATGAGCAGTTCTTC.

This CDR3 reads CASSVDASYEQYF. The CDR3 bases are TGTGCCAGCAGCGTAGACGCATCCTACGAGCAGTACTTC. The rearrangement joins TRBV7-9 to TRBJ2-7, with D unclear. CDR1 is SEHNR and CDR2 is FQNEAQ in the germline V gene (reference sequence). This CDR3 is 13 amino acids long. V gave up 5 bases and J gave up 1 base, with 9 bases separating them.

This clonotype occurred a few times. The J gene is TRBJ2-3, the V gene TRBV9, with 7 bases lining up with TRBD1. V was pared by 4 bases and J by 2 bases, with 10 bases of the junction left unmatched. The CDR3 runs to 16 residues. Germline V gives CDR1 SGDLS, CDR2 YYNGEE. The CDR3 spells CASSTPKGATTDTQYF. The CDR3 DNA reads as TGTGCCAGCAGCACTCCCAAGGGGGCGACCACAGATACGCAGTATTTT. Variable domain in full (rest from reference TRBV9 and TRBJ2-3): DSGVTQTPKHLITATGQRVTLRCSPRSGDLSVYWYQQSLDQGLQFLIQYYNGEERAKGNILERFSAQQFPDLHSELNLSSLELGDSALYFCASSTPKGATTDTQYFGPGTRLTVL.

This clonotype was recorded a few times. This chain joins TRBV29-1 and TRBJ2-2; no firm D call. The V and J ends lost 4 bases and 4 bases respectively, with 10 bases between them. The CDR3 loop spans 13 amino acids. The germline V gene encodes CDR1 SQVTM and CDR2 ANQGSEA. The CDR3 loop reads CSVAQSSTGELFF. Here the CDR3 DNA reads TGCAGCGTTGCTCAAAGCAGCACCGGGGAGCTGTTTTTT.

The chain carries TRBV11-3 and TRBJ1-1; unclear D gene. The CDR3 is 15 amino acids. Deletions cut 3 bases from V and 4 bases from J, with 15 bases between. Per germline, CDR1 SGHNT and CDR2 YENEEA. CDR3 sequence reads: CASSFGFRSRTEAFF. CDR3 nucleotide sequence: TGTGCCAGCAGCTTCGGGTTTCGCTCCCGCACTGAAGCTTTCTTT.

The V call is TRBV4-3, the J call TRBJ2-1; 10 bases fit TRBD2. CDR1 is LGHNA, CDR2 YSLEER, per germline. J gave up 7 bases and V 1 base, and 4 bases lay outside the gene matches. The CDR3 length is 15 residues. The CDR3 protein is CASSQVSGRVNEQFF. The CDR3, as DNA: TGCGCCAGCAGCCAAGTCAGCGGGAGGGTGAATGAGCAGTTCTTC.

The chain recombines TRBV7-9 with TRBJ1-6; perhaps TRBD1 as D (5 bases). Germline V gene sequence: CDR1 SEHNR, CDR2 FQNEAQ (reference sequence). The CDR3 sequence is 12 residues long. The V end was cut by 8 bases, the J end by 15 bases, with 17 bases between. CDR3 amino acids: CASGYSGRFLHF. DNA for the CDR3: TGTGCCAGCGGTTATTCAGGGCGCTTCCTCCACTTT.

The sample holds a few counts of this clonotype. In nucleotides, the CDR3 is TGTGCCAGCAGCCAAGACCCGGGCCCTTGGGAGCAGTACTTC. This sequence encodes CASSQDPGPWEQYF. This chain links TRBV3-1 with TRBJ2-7; D not certain. V dropped 0 bases and J dropped 7 bases, with 13 bases sitting between them. CDR3 size: 14 residues. Germline V gene data show CDR1 as LGHDT and CDR2 as YNNKEL (reference sequence).

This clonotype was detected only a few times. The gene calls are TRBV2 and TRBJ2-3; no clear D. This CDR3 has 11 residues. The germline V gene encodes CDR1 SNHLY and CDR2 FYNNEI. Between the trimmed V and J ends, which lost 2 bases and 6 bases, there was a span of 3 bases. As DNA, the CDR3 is TGTGCCAGCAGTGAACTTGATACGCAGTATTTT. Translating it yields CASSELDTQYF.